This T cell receptor (beta chain) emerged from a study of T cell responses to AZD1222 COVID-19 vaccine. Broader study findings: Vaccine-related CD4 TCRs covered spike, predominating at 160-218 and 743-854. Spike-specific TCR breadth and depth grew following two AZD1222 doses. The repertoires were collected only after the peak T cell response. Seropositive at baseline were only six or seven AZD1222 recipients.

Clones were read by immunoSEQ multiplex PCR, and TCRdb kept only the in-frame ones, dropping some. The sample lists approximately 80,000 clones; roughly nine tenths were seen once. Comments on this clone: No antigen is known for it.

This CDR3 has 17 amino acids. The germline V gene encodes CDR1 LGHDT and CDR2 YNNKEL (reference sequence). V gave up 2 bases and J gave up 1 base; unmatched junction bases: 6. V and J are TRBV3-1 (or the pseudogene TRBV3-2) and TRBJ2-7; 12 positions agree with TRBD2. This sequence was found in an adult who received the AZD1222 COVID-19 vaccine. The specimen comprised peripheral blood, sampled 28 days after the second AZD1222 dose. The CDR3 spells CASSQHPGLAGSYEQYF. The CDR3 bases are TGTGCCAGCAGCCAACACCCGGGACTAGCGGGTTCCTACGAGCAGTACTTC.